The rows below give T cell receptor beta chains drawn from one sample of a study of beta chain features in type 1 diabetes. Clones were sequenced by immunoSEQ multiplex PCR, and TCRdb holds only the in-frame ones, with some missing. The data contain 240,000 or so clones, approximately 20% of them seen just once; the ten biggest clones take up about 0.027%. Input material: naive CD4+ T cells from blood. All receptors derive from a woman in her thirties or forties with type 1 diabetes. CDR3s include the opening cysteine and the closing phenylalanine or tryptophan. The D gene is left open where the match is weak. Not all rows give a size; the values are once, few, many and, for expanded clones, a class.

TGTGCCAGCAGTTGGGGCTACAATCAGCCCCAGCATTTT	CASSWGYNQPQHF	13	TRBV27	TRBJ1-5	few	NA
TGTGCCAGCAGCTCCCAGGGCCCGAACACTGAAGCTTTCTTT	CASSSQGPNTEAFF	14	TRBV7-2	TRBJ1-1	few	NA
TGTGCCAGCAGCCGGACAGGGGATAGCAATCAGCCCCAGCATTTT	CASSRTGDSNQPQHF	15	TRBV7-2	TRBJ1-5	few	TRBD1
TGTGCCTGGAGTGACAGGGTTAATAGCAATCAGCCCCAGCATTTT	CAWSDRVNSNQPQHF	15	TRBV30	TRBJ1-5	NA	NA
TGTGCCAGCAGTTCCCCGCCAGGGTCCAACTATGGCTACACCTTC	CASSSPPGSNYGYTF	15	TRBV28	TRBJ1-2	few	NA
TGTGCCAGCAGCCTCCGGGTCGCCCAGACTGGGGCCAACGTCCTGACTTTC	CASSLRVAQTGANVLTF	17	TRBV7-9	TRBJ2-6	NA	NA
TGTGCCAGCAGAGAGACTAGCGGCACAGATACGCAGTATTTT	CASRETSGTDTQYF	14	TRBV5-4	TRBJ2-3	few	TRBD2
TGTGCCTGGAGTGCCGAACTTACCGGGGAGCTGTTTTTT	CAWSAELTGELFF	13	TRBV30	TRBJ2-2	NA	NA
TGTGCCAGCAGCTTAACGGAGACCCCCGGGGAGCAGTACTTC	CASSLTETPGEQYF	14	TRBV7-3	TRBJ2-7	once	NA
TGTGCCAGCAGTCAAGACAGGGATCAGCCCCAGCATTTT	CASSQDRDQPQHF	13	TRBV2	TRBJ1-5	few	TRBD1
TGTGCCAGCAGTACAGACAGGAGCGGCAATCAGCCCCAGCATTTT	CASSTDRSGNQPQHF	15	TRBV6-6	TRBJ1-5	few	NA
TGTGCCAGCAGCAATGGGCAGTGGGGCTACACCTTC	CASSNGQWGYTF	12	TRBV5-4	TRBJ1-2	NA	NA
TGCGCCAGCAGCCAAGTGAGGGGACAAGCTTACGAGCAGTACTTC	CASSQVRGQAYEQYF	15	TRBV4-3	TRBJ2-7	NA	NA
TGCGCCAGCAGTCACCCCGGGACAGGGGGGTTACGCACCGGGGAGCTGTTTTTT	CASSHPGTGGLRTGELFF	18	TRBV23-1	TRBJ2-2	few	TRBD1
TGTGCCTTTAGCGGGAGTTTAGTTGAGCAGTTCTTC	CAFSGSLVEQFF	12	TRBV30	TRBJ2-1	few	TRBD2
TGTGCCAGCAGTTTAGGGGAGAGGGGCAGGGGGTCCCTCCACTTT	CASSLGERGRGSLHF	15	TRBV28	TRBJ1-6	NA	TRBD1
TGTGCCTGGAACAGGGGTGGCAACGAGCAGTACTTC	CAWNRGGNEQYF	12	TRBV30	TRBJ2-7	few	TRBD1
TGTGCCAGCAGCTGGACACCCAATCAGCCCCAGCATTTT	CASSWTPNQPQHF	13	TRBV5-4	TRBJ1-5	few	NA
TGTGCCAGCAGCGCCAGGGGCTATGGCTACACCTTC	CASSARGYGYTF	12	TRBV9	TRBJ1-2	few	NA
TGTGCCTGGAATGGACGGCTAGCTTCTTGGGGCTACACCTTC	CAWNGRLASWGYTF	14	TRBV30	TRBJ1-2	NA	NA
TGTGCCAGCAGCTTTACAGGGAGCTATGGCTACACCTTC	CASSFTGSYGYTF	13	TRBV5-4	TRBJ1-2	NA	NA
TGTGCCAGCAGCTCCGGACTCCTGAACACTGAAGCTTTCTTT	CASSSGLLNTEAFF	14	TRBV7-9	TRBJ1-1	few	NA
TGTGCCAGCAGCTTCGACAGGGACCCCTACGAGCAGTACTTC	CASSFDRDPYEQYF	14	TRBV13	TRBJ2-7	NA	TRBD1
TGTGCCAGCAGTTCAGGGTTCACCGGGGAGCTGTTTTTT	CASSSGFTGELFF	13	TRBV7-3	TRBJ2-2	few	NA
TGTGCCAGCAGGGCCGGGACTAGCGGGGGGTACGAGCAGTACTTC	CASRAGTSGGYEQYF	15	TRBV6-5	TRBJ2-7	NA	TRBD2
TGTGCCAGCGTCCTTACAGGGGAGTGGAATGAGCAGTTCTTC	CASVLTGEWNEQFF	14	TRBV28	TRBJ2-1	few	TRBD1
TGCGCCAGCAGCACCGGGACAGGGAACACTGAAGCTTTCTTT	CASSTGTGNTEAFF	14	TRBV5-1	TRBJ1-1	NA	TRBD1
TGCGCCAGCAGCCTCGAGTGGCAGGAAGAGACCCAGTACTTC	CASSLEWQEETQYF	14	TRBV5-1	TRBJ2-5	NA	NA
TGCGCCAGCAGCCGGACAGGGGACACTGAAGCTTTCTTT	CASSRTGDTEAFF	13	TRBV5-1	TRBJ1-1	few	TRBD1
TGCGCCAGCAGCCAAGGGACTAGCGGGCCTTACAATGAGCAGTTCTTC	CASSQGTSGPYNEQFF	16	TRBV4-3	TRBJ2-1	few	TRBD2
TGCGCCAGCAGCTTGGAGGCTAGCGGTTACAATGAGCAGTTCTTC	CASSLEASGYNEQFF	15	TRBV5-1	TRBJ2-1	NA	TRBD2
TGTGCCAGCAGTGAGGGACAGGGGAGGGACACTGAAGCTTTCTTT	CASSEGQGRDTEAFF	15	TRBV6-1	TRBJ1-1	NA	TRBD1
TGCAGCGTCACAGAGACCTACGAGCAGTACTTC	CSVTETYEQYF	11	TRBV29-1	TRBJ2-7	NA	NA
TGTGCCAGCAGCTTAGGACAGGGAGCGGAGACCCAGTACTTC	CASSLGQGAETQYF	14	TRBV11-2	TRBJ2-5	NA	TRBD1
TGTGCCAGCAGCCCCTATGCGGGGGCGAGATCCTACAATGAGCAGTTCTTC	CASSPYAGARSYNEQFF	17	TRBV7-3	TRBJ2-1	NA	NA
TGTGCCAGCAGCTCGGGGAGGAATCCCCCTTACAATGAGCAGTTCTTC	CASSSGRNPPYNEQFF	16	TRBV9	TRBJ2-1	NA	NA
TGCGCCAGCAGTCAACCCACAGGGTTTGACGGCTACACCTTC	CASSQPTGFDGYTF	14	TRBV23-1	TRBJ1-2	NA	NA
TGTGCCAGCTCCCCGCAGCGGGGGAAGGAAGAGACCCAGTACTTC	CASSPQRGKEETQYF	15	TRBV18	TRBJ2-5	NA	TRBD2
TGTGCCTGGAGTCCCGGGGGGGAGACCCAGTACTTC	CAWSPGGETQYF	12	TRBV30	TRBJ2-5	few	TRBD2
TGTGCCATCAGGGAGGAGGGTGGCAATCAGCCCCAGCATTTT	CAIREEGGNQPQHF	14	TRBV10-3	TRBJ1-5	NA	NA
TGTGCCAGCGCGCGACAGGGCAATTCACCCCTCCACTTT	CASARQGNSPLHF	13	TRBV9	TRBJ1-6	NA	TRBD1
TGTGCCAGCAGCGCCCGGGGGGCAACTAATGAAAAACTGTTTTTT	CASSARGATNEKLFF	15	TRBV9	TRBJ1-4	few	NA
TGTGCCAGCAGCCTTGGAGGAGCAGATACGCAGTATTTT	CASSLGGADTQYF	13	TRBV9	TRBJ2-3	few	NA
TGTGCCAGCAGCCGAGTCTCTGGGGCCAACGTCCTGACTTTC	CASSRVSGANVLTF	14	TRBV14	TRBJ2-6	few	NA